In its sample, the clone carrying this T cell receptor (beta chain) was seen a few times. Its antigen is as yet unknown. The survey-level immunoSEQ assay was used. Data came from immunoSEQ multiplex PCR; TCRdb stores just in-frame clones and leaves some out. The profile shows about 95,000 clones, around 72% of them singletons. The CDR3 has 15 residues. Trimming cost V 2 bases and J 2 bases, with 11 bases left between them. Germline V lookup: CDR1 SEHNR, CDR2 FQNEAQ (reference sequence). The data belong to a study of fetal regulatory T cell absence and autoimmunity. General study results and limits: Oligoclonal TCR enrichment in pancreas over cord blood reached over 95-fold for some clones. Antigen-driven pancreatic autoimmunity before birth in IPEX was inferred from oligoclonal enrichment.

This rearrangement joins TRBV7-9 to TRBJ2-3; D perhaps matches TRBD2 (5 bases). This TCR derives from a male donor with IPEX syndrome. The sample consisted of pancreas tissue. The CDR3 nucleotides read TGTGCCAGCAGCTTATTCAAGCGGCACACAGATACGCAGTATTTT. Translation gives CASSLFKRHTDTQYF.